This is a list of T cell receptor beta chains from one sample in a study of OX40 agonist ivuxolimab in advanced cancers. The repertoire was sequenced with immunoSEQ multiplex PCR; TCRdb's copy has only in-frame clones and lacks some. The data show under 85,000 clones, about 81% seen once. The sequences come from CD4+ or CD8+ T cells sorted from blood, collected in a trial of the OX40 agonist ivuxolimab. The receptors stem from an adult with an advanced solid tumor such as melanoma, head and neck, liver or kidney cancer. The CDR3 runs from the conserved cysteine through the conserved F or W. The D gene is left open where the match is weak. Some rows mark clone size as missing; the rest say once, few, many or name a class of expanded clone.

v_gene: TRBV27
j_gene: TRBJ2-3
abundance: NA
d_gene: NA
CDR3aa: CASSSQTVSDTQYF
CDR3nt: TGTGCCAGCAGTTCACAGACGGTGTCAGATACGCAGTATTTT

v_gene: TRBV6-1
j_gene: TRBJ2-7
abundance: NA
d_gene: NA
CDR3aa: CASTSAVDRYEQYF
CDR3nt: TGTGCCAGCACTAGTGCGGTGGACAGATACGAGCAGTACTTC

v_gene: TRBV7-6
j_gene: TRBJ1-1
abundance: once
d_gene: NA
CDR3aa: CASSLAQSGSAFF
CDR3nt: TGTGCCAGCAGCTTAGCTCAGTCAGGTTCGGCTTTCTTT

v_gene: TRBV5-6
j_gene: TRBJ1-2
abundance: NA
d_gene: NA
CDR3aa: CASSLAPSYGYTF
CDR3nt: TGTGCCAGCAGCTTGGCCCCAAGCTATGGCTACACCTTC

v_gene: TRBV6-6
j_gene: TRBJ2-3
abundance: NA
d_gene: NA
CDR3aa: CASGSAAGPSTDTQYF
CDR3nt: TGTGCCAGCGGCTCTGCGGCGGGGCCTTCCACAGATACGCAGTATTTT

v_gene: TRBV6-6
j_gene: TRBJ2-3
abundance: NA
d_gene: TRBD1
CDR3aa: CASTLPMTGGPDTQYF
CDR3nt: TGTGCCAGCACCCTACCGATGACAGGGGGGCCAGATACGCAGTATTTT

v_gene: TRBV7-8
j_gene: TRBJ1-1
abundance: NA
d_gene: NA
CDR3aa: CASSLPAGVFTEAFF
CDR3nt: TGTGCCAGCAGCTTACCGGCAGGGGTATTCACTGAAGCTTTCTTT

v_gene: TRBV7-3
j_gene: TRBJ1-5
abundance: NA
d_gene: NA
CDR3aa: CASSRYGWDQPQHF
CDR3nt: TGTGCCAGCAGCCGCTACGGTTGGGATCAGCCCCAGCATTTT

v_gene: TRBV27
j_gene: TRBJ1-1
abundance: NA
d_gene: NA
CDR3aa: CASSFSVRGTEAFF
CDR3nt: TGTGCCAGCAGTTTCTCAGTCCGGGGGACTGAAGCTTTCTTT

v_gene: TRBV13
j_gene: TRBJ2-7
abundance: NA
d_gene: NA
CDR3aa: CASSRGPSKYEQYF
CDR3nt: TGTGCCAGCAGCCGGGGACCTAGTAAGTACGAGCAGTACTTC

v_gene: TRBV18
j_gene: TRBJ1-3
abundance: NA
d_gene: NA
CDR3aa: CASSPLWGLSSGNTIYF
CDR3nt: TGTGCCAGCTCACCACTATGGGGCCTCTCTTCTGGAAACACCATATATTTT

v_gene: TRBV5-1
j_gene: TRBJ2-1
abundance: NA
d_gene: NA
CDR3aa: CASGSGSYNEQFF
CDR3nt: TGCGCCAGCGGATCCGGGAGTTACAATGAGCAGTTCTTC

v_gene: TRBV6-1
j_gene: TRBJ2-7
abundance: NA
d_gene: NA
CDR3aa: CASSEPVVSSSYEQYF
CDR3nt: TGTGCCAGCAGTGAACCCGTTGTCTCTAGCTCCTACGAGCAGTACTTC

v_gene: TRBV5-1
j_gene: TRBJ2-2
abundance: NA
d_gene: TRBD2
CDR3aa: CASRGGGSSGPTGELFF
CDR3nt: TGCGCCAGCAGGGGCGGCGGGTCTAGCGGTCCAACCGGGGAGCTGTTTTTT

v_gene: TRBV5-1
j_gene: TRBJ1-4
abundance: NA
d_gene: NA
CDR3aa: CASSPGEGKLFF
CDR3nt: TGCGCCAGCAGCCCAGGGGAGGGGAAACTGTTTTTT

v_gene: TRBV6-5
j_gene: TRBJ1-2
abundance: NA
d_gene: TRBD1
CDR3aa: CASRETGRDGYTF
CDR3nt: TGTGCCAGCAGAGAGACAGGGAGGGATGGCTACACCTTC

v_gene: TRBV7-2
j_gene: TRBJ2-2
abundance: NA
d_gene: NA
CDR3aa: CASTLLASGTGELFF
CDR3nt: TGTGCCAGCACTCTACTAGCCTCGGGCACCGGGGAGCTGTTTTTT